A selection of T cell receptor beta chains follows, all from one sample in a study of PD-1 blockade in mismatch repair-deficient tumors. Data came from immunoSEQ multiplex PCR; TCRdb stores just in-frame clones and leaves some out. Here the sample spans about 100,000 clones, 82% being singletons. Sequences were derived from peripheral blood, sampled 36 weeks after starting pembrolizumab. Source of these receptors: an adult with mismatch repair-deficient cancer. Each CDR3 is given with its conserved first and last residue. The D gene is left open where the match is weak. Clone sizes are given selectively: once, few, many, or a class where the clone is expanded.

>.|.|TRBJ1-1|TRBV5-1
CASSLEGRGTEAFF
TGCGCCAGCAGCTTGGAAGGGCGTGGCACTGAAGCTTTCTTT
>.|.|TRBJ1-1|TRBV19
CASSIVGTLNTEAFF
TGTGCCAGTAGTATAGTTGGCACTTTGAACACTGAAGCTTTCTTT
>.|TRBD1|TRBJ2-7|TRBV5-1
CASSWTGNSYEQYF
TGCGCCAGCAGCTGGACAGGAAACTCCTACGAGCAGTACTTC
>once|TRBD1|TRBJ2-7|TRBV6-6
CASSYSRTGNSYEQYF
TGTGCCAGCAGTTACTCGAGGACAGGGAACTCCTACGAGCAGTACTTC
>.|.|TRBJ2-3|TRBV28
CASSLSSPDTQYF
TGTGCCAGCAGTTTGAGCTCCCCGGATACGCAGTATTTT
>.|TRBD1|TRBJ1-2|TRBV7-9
CASSQGAQYYGYTF
TGTGCCAGCAGCCAGGGGGCACAGTACTATGGCTACACCTTC
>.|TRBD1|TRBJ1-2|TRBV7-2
CASSRPGTAYGYTF
TGTGCCAGCAGCCGTCCAGGGACAGCCTATGGCTACACCTTC
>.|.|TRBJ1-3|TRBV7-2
CASSAPSGQSGNTIYF
TGTGCCAGCAGCGCCCCGAGCGGGCAGTCTGGAAACACCATATATTTT
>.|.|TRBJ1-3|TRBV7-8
CASSLVSNSGNTIYF
TGTGCCAGCAGCTTAGTTTCTAACTCTGGAAACACCATATATTTT
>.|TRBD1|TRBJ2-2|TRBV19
CAGGQLNTGELFF
TGTGCCGGGGGACAGTTAAACACCGGGGAGCTGTTTTTT
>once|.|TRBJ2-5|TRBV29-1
CSVDRGRLETQYF
TGCAGCGTTGATAGGGGAAGGCTAGAGACCCAGTACTTC
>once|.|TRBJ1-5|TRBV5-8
CASSLDGYSNQPQHF
TGTGCCAGCAGCTTGGACGGCTATAGCAATCAGCCCCAGCATTTT
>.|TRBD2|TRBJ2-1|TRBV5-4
CASRARTSGRGVDNEQFF
TGTGCCAGCAGGGCCCGGACTAGCGGGAGGGGGGTCGACAATGAGCAGTTCTTC
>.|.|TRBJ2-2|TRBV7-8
CASSLVAQGGGELFF
TGTGCCAGCAGCTTAGTTGCCCAGGGCGGCGGGGAGCTGTTTTTT
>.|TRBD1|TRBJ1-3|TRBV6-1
CASSEDRGHTIYF
TGTGCCAGCAGTGAAGACAGGGGTCACACCATATATTTT
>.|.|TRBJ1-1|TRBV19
CASSIGGAQTEAFF
TGTGCCAGTAGTATAGGGGGCGCGCAGACTGAAGCTTTCTTT
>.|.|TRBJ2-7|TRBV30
CAWRLEREQYF
TGTGCCTGGAGGCTCGAAAGGGAGCAGTACTTC
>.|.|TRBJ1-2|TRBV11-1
CASSLAGDGGGYGYTF
TGTGCCAGCAGCTTAGCGGGGGACGGAGGAGGCTATGGCTACACCTTC
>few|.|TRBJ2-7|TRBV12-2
CASRFFAKRLPYEQYF
TGTGCAAGTCGCTTTTTCGCGAAACGGCTCCCCTACGAGCAGTACTTC
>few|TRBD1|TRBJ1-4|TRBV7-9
CASSSGTDKIF
TGTGCCAGCAGCTCCGGGACAGACAAAATTTTT
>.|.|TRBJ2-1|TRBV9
CASSPEQLSSYNEQFF
TGTGCCAGCAGCCCGGAACAGCTCAGCTCCTACAATGAGCAGTTCTTC
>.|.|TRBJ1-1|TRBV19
CASTHTNRFTEAFF
TGTGCCAGTACCCATACCAACAGGTTCACTGAAGCTTTCTTT
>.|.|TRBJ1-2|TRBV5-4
CASSQDPDLRNGGYTF
TGTGCCAGCAGCCAAGATCCAGACCTACGGAATGGGGGCTACACCTTC
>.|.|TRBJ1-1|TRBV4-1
CASSQEGGKDTEAFF
TGCGCCAGCAGCCAAGAGGGGGGTAAGGACACTGAAGCTTTCTTT
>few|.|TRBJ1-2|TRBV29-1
CSHALVGSYGYTF
TGCAGTCATGCGCTCGTTGGGAGCTATGGCTACACCTTC
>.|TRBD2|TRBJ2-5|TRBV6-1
CASSTSRSGRQTQYF
TGTGCCAGCAGCACAAGTCGCAGCGGGAGGCAGACCCAGTACTTC
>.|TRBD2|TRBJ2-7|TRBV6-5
CASSPGLADYEQYF
TGTGCCAGCAGTCCCGGACTAGCGGACTACGAGCAGTACTTC
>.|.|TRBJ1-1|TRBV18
CASSPVQMNTEAFF
TGTGCCAGCTCACCCGTACAGATGAACACTGAAGCTTTCTTT
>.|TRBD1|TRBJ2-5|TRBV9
CASSVAPDRGRETQYF
TGTGCCAGCAGCGTTGCCCCGGACAGGGGGAGGGAGACCCAGTACTTC
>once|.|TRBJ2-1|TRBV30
CAGGGSYNEQFF
TGTGCCGGGGGCGGGAGTTACAATGAGCAGTTCTTC
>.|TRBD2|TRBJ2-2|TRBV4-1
CASSQSGRLATSTGELFF
TGCGCCAGCAGCCAATCGGGTCGACTAGCGACTAGCACCGGGGAGCTGTTTTTT
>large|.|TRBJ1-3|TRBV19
CASISAVARFSGNTIYF
TGTGCCAGTATTTCCGCAGTGGCCAGGTTCTCTGGAAACACCATATATTTT
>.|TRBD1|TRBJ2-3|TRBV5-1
CASSFGQGGTQYF
TGCGCCAGCAGCTTCGGACAGGGAGGTACGCAGTATTTT
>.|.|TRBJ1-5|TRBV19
CASRWDNGWRGQPQHF
TGTGCCAGTAGGTGGGATAATGGATGGAGGGGGCAGCCCCAGCATTTT
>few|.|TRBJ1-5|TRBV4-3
CASSQDRAFNQPQHF
TGCGCCAGCAGCCAAGATAGGGCCTTCAATCAGCCCCAGCATTTT
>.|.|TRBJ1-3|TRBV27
CASTGGYGNTIYF
TGTGCCAGCACGGGGGGTTACGGAAACACCATATATTTT
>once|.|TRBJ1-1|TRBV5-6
CASGRSMNTEAFF
TGTGCCAGCGGCCGCAGCATGAACACTGAAGCTTTCTTT
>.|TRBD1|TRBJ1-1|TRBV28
CASRPGQVNTEAFF
TGTGCCAGCAGGCCTGGACAGGTGAACACTGAAGCTTTCTTT
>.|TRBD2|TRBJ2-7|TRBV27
CASSFSGLGYEQYF
TGTGCCAGCAGTTTCTCTGGACTAGGGTACGAGCAGTACTTC
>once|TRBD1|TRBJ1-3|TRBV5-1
CASSFGQEFVGNTIYF
TGCGCCAGCAGCTTTGGACAGGAGTTTGTGGGAAACACCATATATTTT
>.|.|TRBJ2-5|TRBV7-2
CASSPGGASGLRAETQYF
TGTGCCAGCAGCCCAGGGGGGGCTAGCGGACTGAGAGCGGAGACCCAGTACTTC
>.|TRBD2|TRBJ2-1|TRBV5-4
CASSPGLAGRREQFF
TGTGCCAGCAGCCCGGGACTAGCGGGGCGTAGAGAGCAGTTCTTC
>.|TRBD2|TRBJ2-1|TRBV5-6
CASSSSGRAWDEQFF
TGTGCCAGCAGCTCGAGCGGGAGGGCCTGGGATGAGCAGTTCTTC
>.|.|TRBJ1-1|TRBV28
CASSRGGMNTEAFF
TGTGCCAGCAGTCGCGGGGGTATGAACACTGAAGCTTTCTTT
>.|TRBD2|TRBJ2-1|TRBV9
CASSAFLAGEPYNEQFF
TGTGCCAGCAGCGCCTTCCTAGCGGGAGAGCCCTACAATGAGCAGTTCTTC
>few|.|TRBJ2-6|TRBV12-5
CASGRALLSGANVLTF
TGTGCTAGTGGACGGGCCCTGCTTTCTGGGGCCAACGTCCTGACTTTC
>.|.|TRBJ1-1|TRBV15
CATSRAFMGTEAFF
TGTGCCACCAGCAGAGCTTTCATGGGCACTGAAGCTTTCTTT
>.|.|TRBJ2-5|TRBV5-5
CASSLGATVGETQYF
TGTGCCAGCAGCTTGGGAGCGACAGTCGGGGAGACCCAGTACTTC
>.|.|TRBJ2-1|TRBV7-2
CASSLRRDNEQFF
TGTGCCAGCAGCCTGAGACGCGACAATGAGCAGTTCTTC
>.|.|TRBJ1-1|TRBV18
CASSPGQETEAFF
TGTGCCAGCTCACCGGGACAAGAGACTGAAGCTTTCTTT